Many counts were recorded for the clone carrying this T cell receptor (beta chain). The data stem from a study of CD8 T cells in ankylosing spondylitis. V lost 4 bases, J lost 5 bases, and 4 bases stayed unmatched. This CDR3 is built from 15 residues. CDR1 SNHLY and CDR2 FYNNEI come from the germline V gene. MiXCR, applied by TCRdb to the 5' RACE reads, yields one record per CDR3 protein. The sample contains some 140,000 distinct CDR3 sequences, 7.5% to 9.5% of which appear only once. The genes are TRBV2 and TRBJ2-1; the match to TRBD2 covers 11 bases. Sequenced sample: synovial fluid, either unsorted or a sorted T cell fraction (not recorded which). This TCR derives from a male donor with ankylosing spondylitis. The CDR3 nucleotides are TGTGCCAGCAGTGGACTAGCGGGATGGGACAATGAGCAGTTCTTC. It translates to CASSGLAGWDNEQFF.